This T cell receptor (beta chain) was sequenced in a study of human versus mouse CDR3 diversity and MHC coevolution. Study-wide background: The immunoSEQ assay reportedly detects one in 200,000 T cells. General study findings and limits: Compared with mice, human CDR3s carried more deletions and insertions on average.

Per germline, CDR1 SGHNT and CDR2 YENEEA. Deletions cut 5 bases from V and 0 bases from J, with 16 bases between. The CDR3 has 17 amino acids. Turning to this clone: Its antigen is as yet unknown.

Sequencing was performed with immunoSEQ multiplex PCR; in TCRdb, only in-frame clones are kept and a portion is missing. This sample has tens of thousands of clones; over 90% occur once, and the top ten carry approximately 17%. The specimen sequenced was naive CD4+ T cells from blood. The subset here: CD45RO-negative CD62L-positive naive CD4 T cells. The V and J genes are TRBV11-3 and TRBJ2-2, with D maybe TRBD1 (6 bases). The receptor comes from a person aged 55-75 years in good health. The CDR3 loop is CASSQGGWAANTGELFF. In DNA, the CDR3 is TGTGCCAGCAGCCAAGGGGGATGGGCGGCGAACACCGGGGAGCTGTTTTTT.